In this sample, the clone carrying this T cell receptor (beta chain) turned up a few times. The antigen remains undetermined. Next came a second PCR, run for about 6 to 11 cycles, which used a sample-barcoded 5' primer along with a J-beta primer mix. TCRdb re-called the 5' RACE reads through MiXCR, storing one row per CDR3 protein. The data hold about 780,000 distinct CDR3 sequences, with about 42% observed a single time. The individuals who served as donors were healthy Caucasians living in Russia, aged roughly 6 to 90. The data were obtained in a study of blood T cells in healthy people across ages. General observations from the study: Those diversity estimates obtained from one million T cells were thought to be underestimates. Roughly linearly, TCR beta diversity per million T cells fell as age increased.

The sequence derives from an elderly man in good health. The sequencing input was blood.

CDR3 DNA sequence: TGCGCCAGCAGCCAAGTTGACATGGGGGGCGTCTACAATGAGCAGTTCTTC. Residues: CASSQVDMGGVYNEQFF. The chain recombines TRBV4-1 with TRBJ2-1; D might be TRBD1 or TRBD2, each matching 6 bases. Trimming left V 1 base short and J 3 bases short, with 16 bases between. CDR1 MGHRA and CDR2 YSYEKL come from the germline V gene. This CDR3 has 17 amino acids.